The sequence of this T cell receptor beta chain was determined in a study of T cell clonality in common variable immunodeficiency. Whole-study findings and limits: Compared with healthy controls, CVID subjects showed increased TCRbeta clonality, mostly in about a third. Common variable immunodeficiency TCR beta sequences reportedly had fewer deletions and N-nucleotide insertions.

Profiling relied on immunoSEQ multiplex PCR, and the TCRdb table lists in-frame clones only, not all of them. This sample carries about 34,000 clones, none of them present only once. This clone was recorded at least ten times. Its antigen is currently unknown. The read terminates 3 residues before the CDR3 end, so the remaining end is supplied by the germline J gene. CDR3 size: 15 residues. CDR1 is GTSNPN, CDR2 SVGIG, per germline (reference sequence). Trimming at V came to 5 bases and at J to 1 base, leaving 9 bases not matched to a gene. The CVID group had fewer than 19 females and about 30 males, mean age around 40.

The chain joins TRBV30 to TRBJ1-1; TRBD1 agrees at 8 bases. This TCR was recovered from a human donor with common variable immunodeficiency. The sample consisted of peripheral blood mononuclear cells. The CDR3 protein is CAWDGTGDKNTEAFF. The sequenced CDR3 bases are TGTGCCTGGGACGGGACAGGAGACAAGAACACTGAA.